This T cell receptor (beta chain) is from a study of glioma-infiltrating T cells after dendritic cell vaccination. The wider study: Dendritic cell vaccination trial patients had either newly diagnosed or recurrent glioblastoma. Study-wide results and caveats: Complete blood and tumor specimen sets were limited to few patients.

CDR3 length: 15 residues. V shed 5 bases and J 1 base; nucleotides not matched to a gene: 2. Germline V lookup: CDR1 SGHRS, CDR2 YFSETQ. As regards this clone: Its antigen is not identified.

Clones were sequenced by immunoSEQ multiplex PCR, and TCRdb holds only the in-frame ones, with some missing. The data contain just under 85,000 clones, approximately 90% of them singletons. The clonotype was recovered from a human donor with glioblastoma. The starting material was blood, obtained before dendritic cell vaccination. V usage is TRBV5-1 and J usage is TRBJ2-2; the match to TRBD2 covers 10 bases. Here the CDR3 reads CASRLAGLNTGELFF. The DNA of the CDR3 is TGCGCCAGCAGACTAGCGGGATTGAACACCGGGGAGCTGTTTTTT.